This T cell receptor (beta chain) was observed in a study of blood T cell repertoires in COVID-19. Study context: Specimens from acute and convalescent COVID-19 originated in the United States, Italy and Spain. T cells, B-cell-depleted T cells, or PBMCs provided the cDNA or gDNA that served as material.

As handled by the study authors: The authors estimated nucleated cell counts from reference gene primer amplification. Produced via immunoSEQ multiplex PCR; TCRdb's table is partial and in-frame only. The V and J calls and clone size are taken from that table; D and trimming were inferred from the DNA. This sample has about 140,000 clones; 76% occur once, and the top ten carry more than 3.5%. The CDR3 totals 14 residues. Germline CDR1 reads SGDLS; CDR2 reads YYNGEE. V shed 4 bases and J shed 0 bases, with 8 bases lying between them. The source material was peripheral blood. This TCR derives from an elderly woman with active or convalescent COVID-19. The rearrangement joins TRBV9 to TRBJ1-3; no reliable D call. CDR3 DNA: TGTGCCAGCAGCTCACAGCCCTCTGGAAACACCATATATTTT. It is translated as CASSSQPSGNTIYF.